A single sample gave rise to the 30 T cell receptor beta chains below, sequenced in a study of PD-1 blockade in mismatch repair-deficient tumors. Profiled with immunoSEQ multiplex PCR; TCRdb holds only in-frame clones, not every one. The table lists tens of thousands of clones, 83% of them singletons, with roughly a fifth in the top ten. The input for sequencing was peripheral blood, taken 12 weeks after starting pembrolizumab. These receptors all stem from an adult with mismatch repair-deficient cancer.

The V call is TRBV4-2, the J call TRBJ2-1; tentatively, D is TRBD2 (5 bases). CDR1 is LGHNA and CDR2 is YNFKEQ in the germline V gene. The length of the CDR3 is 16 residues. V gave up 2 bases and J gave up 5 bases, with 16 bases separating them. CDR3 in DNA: TGTGCCAGCAGCCAAAATATACTCGCCGGGGACAATGAGCAGTTCTTC. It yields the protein CASSQNILAGDNEQFF.

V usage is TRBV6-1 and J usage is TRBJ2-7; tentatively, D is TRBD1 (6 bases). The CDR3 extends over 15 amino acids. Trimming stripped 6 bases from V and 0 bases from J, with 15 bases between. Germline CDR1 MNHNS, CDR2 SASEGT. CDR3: CASRGDTRSSYEQYF. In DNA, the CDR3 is TGTGCCAGCAGGGGGGACACTAGGAGCTCCTACGAGCAGTACTTC.

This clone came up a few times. The DNA for the CDR3 is TGTGCCAGTAGTAGGTCCGGGACGGATTACAATGAGCAGTTCTTC. This translates into CASSRSGTDYNEQFF. This chain links TRBV19 with TRBJ2-1, with D possibly called TRBD1 or TRBD2 (5 bases each). The CDR3 has 15 residues. The V and J ends lost 4 bases and 4 bases respectively, with 14 bases between them. The germline V gene encodes CDR1 LNHDA and CDR2 SQIVND (reference sequence). Full variable domain (remainder filled in from reference TRBV19 and TRBJ2-1): DGGITQSPKYLFRKEGQNVTLSCEQNLNHDAMYWYRQDPGQGLRLIYYSQIVNDFQKGDIAEGYSVSREKKESFPLTVTSAQKNPTAFYLCASSRSGTDYNEQFFGPGTRLTVL.

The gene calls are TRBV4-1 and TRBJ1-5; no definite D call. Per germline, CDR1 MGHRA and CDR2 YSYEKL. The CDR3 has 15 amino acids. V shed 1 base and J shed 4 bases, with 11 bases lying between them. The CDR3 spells CASSQVPGINQPQHF. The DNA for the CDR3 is TGCGCCAGCAGCCAAGTGCCGGGGATAAATCAGCCCCAGCATTTT.

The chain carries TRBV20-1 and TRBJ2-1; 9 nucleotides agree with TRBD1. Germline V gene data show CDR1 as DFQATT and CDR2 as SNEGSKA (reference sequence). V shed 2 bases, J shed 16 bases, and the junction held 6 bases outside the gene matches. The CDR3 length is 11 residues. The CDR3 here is CSARFTGGAFF. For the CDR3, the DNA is TGCAGTGCTAGATTTACAGGGGGCGCCTTCTTC.

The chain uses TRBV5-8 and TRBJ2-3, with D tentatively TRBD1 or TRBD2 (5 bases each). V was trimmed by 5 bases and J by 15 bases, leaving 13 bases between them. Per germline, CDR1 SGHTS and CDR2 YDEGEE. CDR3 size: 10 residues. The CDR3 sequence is CASRWDAQYF. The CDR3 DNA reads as TGTGCCAGCAGATGGGACGCTCAATATTTT.

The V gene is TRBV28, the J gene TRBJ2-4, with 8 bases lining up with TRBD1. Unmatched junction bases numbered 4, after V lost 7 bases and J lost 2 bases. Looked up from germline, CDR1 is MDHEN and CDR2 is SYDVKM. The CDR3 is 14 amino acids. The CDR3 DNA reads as TGTGCCAGCAACAGGGGGTGGCCCAAAAACATTCAGTACTTC. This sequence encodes CASNRGWPKNIQYF.

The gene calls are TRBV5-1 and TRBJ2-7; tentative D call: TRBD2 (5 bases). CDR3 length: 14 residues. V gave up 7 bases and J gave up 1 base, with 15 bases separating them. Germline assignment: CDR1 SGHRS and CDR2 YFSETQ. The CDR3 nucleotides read TGCGCCAGCTCTGCGGGCTTCGGATCCTACGAGCAGTACTTC. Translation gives CASSAGFGSYEQYF. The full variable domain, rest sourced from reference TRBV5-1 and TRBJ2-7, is KAGVTQTPRYLIKTRGQQVTLSCSPISGHRSVSWYQQTPGQGLQFLFEYFSETQRNKGNFPGRFSGRQFSNSRSEMNVSTLELGDSALYLCASSAGFGSYEQYFGPGTRLTVT.

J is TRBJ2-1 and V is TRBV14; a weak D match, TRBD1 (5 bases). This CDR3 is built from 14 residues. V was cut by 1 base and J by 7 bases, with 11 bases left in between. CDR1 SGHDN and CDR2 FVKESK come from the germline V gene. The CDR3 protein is CASSQGRVGNEQFF. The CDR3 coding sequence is TGTGCCAGCAGCCAAGGCAGGGTTGGGAATGAGCAGTTCTTC.

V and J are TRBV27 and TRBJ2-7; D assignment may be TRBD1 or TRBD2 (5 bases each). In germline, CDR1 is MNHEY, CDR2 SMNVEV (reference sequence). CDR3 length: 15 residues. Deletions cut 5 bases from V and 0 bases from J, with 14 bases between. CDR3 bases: TGTGCCAGCAGTGGCACCGGGACCCTCTCCTACGAGCAGTACTTC. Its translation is CASSGTGTLSYEQYF.

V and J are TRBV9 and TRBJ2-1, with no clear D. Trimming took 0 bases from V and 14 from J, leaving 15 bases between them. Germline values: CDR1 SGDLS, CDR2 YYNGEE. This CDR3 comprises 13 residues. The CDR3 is CASSVGVSSKEFF. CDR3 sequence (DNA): TGTGCCAGCAGCGTAGGGGTGTCTAGTAAGGAGTTCTTC.

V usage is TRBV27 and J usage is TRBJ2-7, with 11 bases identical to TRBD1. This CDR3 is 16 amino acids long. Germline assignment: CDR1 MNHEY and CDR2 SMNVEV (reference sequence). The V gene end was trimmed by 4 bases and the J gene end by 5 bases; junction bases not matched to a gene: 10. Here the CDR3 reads CASSYTSGQGVHEQYF. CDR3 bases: TGTGCCAGCAGTTATACGTCGGGACAGGGGGTCCACGAGCAGTACTTC.

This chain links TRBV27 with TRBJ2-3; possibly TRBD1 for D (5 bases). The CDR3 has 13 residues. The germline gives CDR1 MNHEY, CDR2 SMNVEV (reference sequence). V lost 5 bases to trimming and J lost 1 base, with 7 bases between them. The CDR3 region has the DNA TGTGCCAGCAGTGACAGACGCACAGATACGCAGTATTTT. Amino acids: CASSDRRTDTQYF.

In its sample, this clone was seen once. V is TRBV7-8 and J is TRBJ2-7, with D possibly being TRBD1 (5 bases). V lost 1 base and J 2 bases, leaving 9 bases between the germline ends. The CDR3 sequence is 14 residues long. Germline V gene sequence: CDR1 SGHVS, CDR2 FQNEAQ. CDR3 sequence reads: CASSLGGPAYEQYF. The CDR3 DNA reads TGTGCCAGCAGCTTAGGGGGCCCAGCCTACGAGCAGTACTTC.

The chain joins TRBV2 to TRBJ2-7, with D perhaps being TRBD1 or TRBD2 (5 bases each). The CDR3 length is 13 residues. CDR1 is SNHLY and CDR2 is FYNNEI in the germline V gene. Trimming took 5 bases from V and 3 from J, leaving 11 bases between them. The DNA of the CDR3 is TGTGCCAGCAGTCGGGACGGAAGCTACGAGCAGTACTTC. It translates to CASSRDGSYEQYF.

CDR3 bases: TGCAGCGTTGAGGCAGGTCAAGAGACCCAGTACTTC. It encodes CSVEAGQETQYF. V usage is TRBV29-1 and J usage is TRBJ2-5, with D uncertain. This CDR3 has 12 amino acids. V was clipped by 3 bases and J by 2 bases, with 7 bases between them. Per the germline V gene, CDR1 is SQVTM and CDR2 is ANQGSEA.

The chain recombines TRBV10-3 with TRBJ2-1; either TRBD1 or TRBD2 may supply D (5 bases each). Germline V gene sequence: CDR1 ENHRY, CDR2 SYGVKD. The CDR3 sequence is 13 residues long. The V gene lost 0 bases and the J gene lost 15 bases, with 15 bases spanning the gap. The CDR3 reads CAISESFGTWAFF. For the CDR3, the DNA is TGTGCCATCAGTGAGTCGTTCGGGACCTGGGCGTTCTTC.

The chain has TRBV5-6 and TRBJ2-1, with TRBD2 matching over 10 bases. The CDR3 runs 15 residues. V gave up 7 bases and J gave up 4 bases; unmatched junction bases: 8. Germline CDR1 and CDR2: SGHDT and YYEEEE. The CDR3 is CASGIGLAEYNEQFF. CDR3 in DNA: TGTGCCAGCGGGATCGGACTAGCGGAATACAATGAGCAGTTCTTC.

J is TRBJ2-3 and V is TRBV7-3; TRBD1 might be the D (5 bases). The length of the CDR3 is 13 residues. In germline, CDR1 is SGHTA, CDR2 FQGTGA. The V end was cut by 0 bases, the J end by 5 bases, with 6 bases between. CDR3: CASSLTRGDTQYF. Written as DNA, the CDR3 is TGTGCCAGCAGCTTAACAAGGGGAGATACGCAGTATTTT.

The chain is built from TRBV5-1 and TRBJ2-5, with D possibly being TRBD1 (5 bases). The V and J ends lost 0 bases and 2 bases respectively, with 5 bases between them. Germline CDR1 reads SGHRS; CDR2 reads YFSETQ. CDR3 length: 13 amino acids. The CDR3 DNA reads TGCGCCAGCAGCTTGGGACAGCAAGAGACCCAGTACTTC. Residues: CASSLGQQETQYF.

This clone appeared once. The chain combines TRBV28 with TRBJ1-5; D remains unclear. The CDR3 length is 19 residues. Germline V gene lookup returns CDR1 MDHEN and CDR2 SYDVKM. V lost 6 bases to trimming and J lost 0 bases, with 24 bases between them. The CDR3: CASRDDIRTGYYSNQPQHF. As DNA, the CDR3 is TGTGCCAGCAGAGATGACATCCGGACCGGCTACTATAGCAATCAGCCCCAGCATTTT.

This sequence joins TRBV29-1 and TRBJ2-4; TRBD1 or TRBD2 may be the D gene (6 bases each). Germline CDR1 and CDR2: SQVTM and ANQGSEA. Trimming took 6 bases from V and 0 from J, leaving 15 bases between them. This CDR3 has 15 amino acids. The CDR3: CSVAGQRLAKNIQYF. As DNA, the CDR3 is TGCAGCGTCGCGGGACAAAGACTAGCCAAAAACATTCAGTACTTC.

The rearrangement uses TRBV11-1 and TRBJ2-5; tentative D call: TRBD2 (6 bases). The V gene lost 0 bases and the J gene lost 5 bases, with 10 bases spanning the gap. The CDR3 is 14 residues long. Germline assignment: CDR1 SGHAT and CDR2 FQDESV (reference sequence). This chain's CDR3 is CASSLAREAETQYF. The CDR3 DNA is TGTGCCAGCAGCTTAGCAAGGGAGGCGGAGACCCAGTACTTC.

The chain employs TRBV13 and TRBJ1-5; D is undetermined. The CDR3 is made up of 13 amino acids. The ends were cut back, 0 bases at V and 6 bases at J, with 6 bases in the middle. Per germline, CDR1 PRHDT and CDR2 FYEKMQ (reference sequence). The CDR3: CASSLGKGQPQHF. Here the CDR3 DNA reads TGTGCCAGCAGCTTAGGTAAAGGTCAGCCCCAGCATTTT.

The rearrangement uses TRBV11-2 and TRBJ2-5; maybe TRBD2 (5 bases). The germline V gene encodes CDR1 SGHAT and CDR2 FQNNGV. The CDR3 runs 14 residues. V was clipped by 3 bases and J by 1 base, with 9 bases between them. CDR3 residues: CASSLRVIQETQYF. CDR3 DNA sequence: TGTGCCAGCAGCTTGCGGGTGATCCAAGAGACCCAGTACTTC.

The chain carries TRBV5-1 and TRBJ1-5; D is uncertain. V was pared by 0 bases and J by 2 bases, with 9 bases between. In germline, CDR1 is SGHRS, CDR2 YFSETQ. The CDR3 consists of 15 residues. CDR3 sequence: CASSLDPGRNQPQHF. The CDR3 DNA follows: TGCGCCAGCAGCTTGGATCCGGGTCGCAATCAGCCCCAGCATTTT. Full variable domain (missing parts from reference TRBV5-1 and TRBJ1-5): KAGVTQTPRYLIKTRGQQVTLSCSPISGHRSVSWYQQTPGQGLQFLFEYFSETQRNKGNFPGRFSGRQFSNSRSEMNVSTLELGDSALYLCASSLDPGRNQPQHFGDGTRLSIL.

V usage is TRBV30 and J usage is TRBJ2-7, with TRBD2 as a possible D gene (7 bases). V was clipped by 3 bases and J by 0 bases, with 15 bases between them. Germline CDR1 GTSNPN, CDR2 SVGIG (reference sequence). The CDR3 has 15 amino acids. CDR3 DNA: TGTGCCTGGAGATCCAGGGGAGGGGACTCCTACGAGCAGTACTTC. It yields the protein CAWRSRGGDSYEQYF.

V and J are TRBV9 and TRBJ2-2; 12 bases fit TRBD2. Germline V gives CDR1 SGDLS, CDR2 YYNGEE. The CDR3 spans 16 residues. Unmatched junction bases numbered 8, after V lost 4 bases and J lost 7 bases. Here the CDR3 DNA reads TGTGCCAGCAGCAGACTAGCGGGAGATGGAAGCGGGGAGCTGTTTTTT. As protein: CASSRLAGDGSGELFF.

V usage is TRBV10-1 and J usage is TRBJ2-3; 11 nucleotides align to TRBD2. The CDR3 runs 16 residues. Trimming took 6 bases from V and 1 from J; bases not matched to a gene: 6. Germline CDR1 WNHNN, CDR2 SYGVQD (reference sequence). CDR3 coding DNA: TGCGCCAGCAGACTAGCGGGAGACCGTCGCACAGATACGCAGTATTTT. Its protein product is CASRLAGDRRTDTQYF.

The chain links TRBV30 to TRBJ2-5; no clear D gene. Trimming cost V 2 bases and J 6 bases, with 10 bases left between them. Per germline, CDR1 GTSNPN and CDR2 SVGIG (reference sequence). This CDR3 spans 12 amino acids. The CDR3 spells CAWSTGPKTQYF. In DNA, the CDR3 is TGTGCCTGGAGTACCGGGCCAAAGACCCAGTACTTC.